The subject of this entry is one T cell receptor (beta chain). Profiling relied on immunoSEQ multiplex PCR, and the TCRdb table lists in-frame clones only, not all of them. Here the sample spans 500,000 to 600,000 clones, roughly nine tenths being singletons. This CDR3 contains 15 residues. The germline CDR1 and CDR2 sequences are MDHEN and SYDVKM. V gave up 3 bases and J gave up 4 bases, with 16 bases separating them. This sample stems from a study of blood T cell repertoires in COVID-19. V usage is TRBV28 and J usage is TRBJ2-7; perhaps TRBD2 as D (5 bases). The TCR sequence derives from a woman aged 45-60 years with COVID-19, enrolled during active disease. Sequenced material: peripheral blood. The CDR3 spells CASSFYTADLYEQYF. CDR3 nucleotide sequence: TGTGCCAGCAGTTTTTATACGGCGGACTTATACGAGCAGTACTTC.